The rows below give T cell receptor beta chains drawn from one sample of a study of blood T cell repertoires in COVID-19. The protocol was immunoSEQ multiplex PCR, while the TCRdb copy is restricted to in-frame clones and leaves out a portion. The sample holds some 97,000 clones, 80% to 95% seen once. Sequenced sample: peripheral blood. All receptors come from a man in his sixties with acute or convalescent COVID-19. The CDR3 runs from the conserved cysteine through the conserved F or W. D genes are given only for firm matches. Size values are once, few and many counts, or a class for expanded clones, and some rows have none.

. TRBJ1-1 TRBD1 16 TRBV9 CASSAGQGLMNTEAFF TGTGCCAGCAGCGCGGGACAGGGATTAATGAACACTGAAGCTTTCTTT
. TRBJ1-6 . 15 TRBV7-9 CASRFQGQGNSPLHF TGTGCCAGCAGGTTCCAGGGCCAAGGAAATTCACCCCTCCACTTT
. TRBJ1-2 TRBD1 14 TRBV29-1 CSVDFFGTEGGYTF TGCAGCGTTGATTTCTTTGGGACAGAAGGGGGCTACACCTTC
. TRBJ2-7 TRBD2 15 TRBV9 CASSPRGVGYYEQYF TGTGCCAGCAGCCCCCGGGGGGTGGGGTACTACGAGCAGTACTTC
once TRBJ1-5 . 15 TRBV6-5 CASRPGHQGGQPQHF TGTGCCAGCAGACCTGGACACCAAGGGGGTCAGCCCCAGCATTTT
. TRBJ2-5 TRBD1 15 TRBV11-3 CASSLDRGPWETQYF TGTGCCAGCAGCTTGGACAGGGGGCCATGGGAGACCCAGTACTTC
. TRBJ2-5 TRBD2 14 TRBV9 CASSVGLAGETQYF TGTGCCAGCAGCGTAGGACTAGCGGGAGAGACCCAGTACTTC
. TRBJ1-2 . 14 TRBV7-9 CASSFHRASYGYTF TGTGCCAGCAGCTTCCACAGGGCTAGCTATGGCTACACCTTC
. TRBJ2-7 TRBD2 16 TRBV9 CASSVDGRFRAYEQYF TGTGCCAGCAGCGTAGACGGGAGGTTTAGGGCCTACGAGCAGTACTTC
. TRBJ1-4 TRBD1 16 TRBV5-1 CASSPYPGQSNEKLFF TGCGCCAGCAGCCCTTACCCGGGACAGAGTAATGAAAAACTGTTTTTT
. TRBJ1-1 . 14 TRBV4-2 CASSQEEANTEAFF TGTGCCAGCAGCCAAGAGGAGGCTAACACTGAAGCTTTCTTT
once TRBJ2-7 . 14 TRBV18 CASSPTGSSYEQYF TGTGCCAGCTCACCCACGGGGTCCTCCTACGAGCAGTACTTC
. TRBJ1-2 TRBD1 14 TRBV27 CASSFSGGPRGYTF TGTGCCAGCAGTTTCTCAGGGGGCCCCCGGGGCTACACCTTC
. TRBJ2-1 . 14 TRBV5-1 CASRISGSYNEQFF TGCGCCAGCAGGATCTCAGGATCCTACAATGAGCAGTTCTTC
once TRBJ2-3 . 16 TRBV3-1/TRBV3-2 CASSQRVRTVTDTQYF TGTGCCAGCAGCCAGAGGGTCCGGACGGTCACAGATACGCAGTATTTT
. TRBJ2-2 TRBD1 16 TRBV5-1 CASSFGDRVNTGELFF TGCGCCAGCAGCTTCGGGGACAGGGTCAACACCGGGGAGCTGTTTTTT
. TRBJ1-1 . 13 TRBV19 CASSIQGSTEAFF TGTGCCAGTAGTATCCAGGGATCCACTGAAGCTTTCTTT
. TRBJ1-5 . 18 TRBV11-2 CASSLDIRGSSMHQPQHF TGTGCCAGCAGCTTAGATATACGGGGGTCTAGTATGCATCAGCCCCAGCATTTT
. TRBJ2-3 . 13 TRBV6-5 CASTIPGSDTQYF TGTGCCAGCACAATTCCGGGTTCAGATACGCAGTATTTT
. TRBJ1-3 . 14 TRBV28 CASSLRQVGNTIYF TGTGCCAGCAGTTTGAGACAGGTTGGAAACACCATATATTTT
. TRBJ2-1 . 13 TRBV6-2/TRBV6-3 CASSWKLAYEQFF TGTGCCAGCAGTTGGAAGCTAGCGTACGAGCAGTTCTTC
. TRBJ2-1 TRBD2 16 TRBV11-2 CASSLRGGGGGHEQFF TGTGCCAGCAGCTTACGGGGCGGGGGAGGTGGTCATGAGCAGTTCTTC
. TRBJ1-6 . 14 TRBV25-1 CASMGSSYNSPLHF TGTGCCAGCATGGGGAGCTCCTATAATTCACCCCTCCACTTT
. TRBJ2-2 TRBD2 17 TRBV4-1 CASSQRSWREPAGELFF TGCGCCAGCAGCCAAAGGTCGTGGCGGGAGCCGGCCGGGGAGCTGTTTTTT
. TRBJ1-3 . 14 TRBV6-5 CAAGSGFSGNTIYF TGTGCCGCTGGCAGTGGCTTCTCTGGAAACACCATATATTTT
. TRBJ2-5 . 14 TRBV4-2 CASSLGHDQETQYF TGTGCCAGCAGCCTCGGACATGATCAAGAGACCCAGTACTTC
. TRBJ1-2 . 13 TRBV24-1 CATSDSGSYGYTF TGTGCCACCAGTGATTCAGGGTCCTATGGCTACACCTTC
. TRBJ1-3 TRBD1 15 TRBV11-2 CASSLGGGEGNTIYF TGTGCCAGCAGCTTAGGAGGGGGCGAAGGAAACACCATATATTTT
. TRBJ1-3 . 13 TRBV6-5 CASSRSSGNTIYF TGTGCCAGCAGTAGGAGCTCTGGAAACACCATATATTTT
. TRBJ2-7 TRBD1 15 TRBV3-1/TRBV3-2 CASSGQGAISYEQYF TGTGCCAGCAGTGGACAGGGGGCGATCTCCTACGAGCAGTACTTC
once TRBJ1-6 TRBD1 15 TRBV2 CASSSRTGENSPLHF TGTGCCAGCAGTTCGAGGACAGGGGAAAATTCACCCCTCCACTTT
. TRBJ1-3 . 15 TRBV9 CASSPRSDSGNTIYF TGTGCCAGCAGCCCTAGGTCCGATTCTGGAAACACCATATATTTT
. TRBJ1-2 . 14 TRBV4-1 CASSQDRANYGYTF TGCGCCAGCAGCCAAGATCGGGCTAACTATGGCTACACCTTC
. TRBJ1-2 TRBD1 14 TRBV19 CASSLDRDHYGYTF TGTGCCAGTAGTCTCGACAGGGACCACTATGGCTACACCTTC
. TRBJ2-6 . 14 TRBV18 CASSPTAGANVLTF TGTGCCAGCTCACCGACAGCTGGGGCCAACGTCCTGACTTTC
. TRBJ2-1 TRBD2 16 TRBV7-9 CASSLSGLAGYNEQFF TGTGCCAGCAGCTTATCGGGACTAGCGGGATACAATGAGCAGTTCTTC
. TRBJ1-6 . 16 TRBV28 CASSLTATAYNSPLHF TGTGCCAGCAGTTTAACAGCCACAGCCTATAATTCACCCCTCCACTTT
once TRBJ2-5 TRBD2 16 TRBV24-1 CATSDLALAGQETQYF TGTGCCACCAGTGATTTAGCACTAGCGGGTCAAGAGACCCAGTACTTC
. TRBJ1-5 . 16 TRBV27 CAIPTGGPRSNQPQHF TGTGCCATCCCGACGGGGGGGCCCCGAAGCAATCAGCCCCAGCATTTT
few TRBJ1-3 . 13 TRBV5-4 CASSSGAGNTIYF TGTGCCAGCAGCTCAGGCGCTGGAAACACCATATATTTT
once TRBJ1-1 TRBD1 14 TRBV28 CASSLWRGRTEAFF TGTGCCAGCAGTTTATGGAGGGGGCGCACTGAAGCTTTCTTT
. TRBJ1-1 . 14 TRBV19 CASRRDTKNTEAFF TGTGCCAGTAGGAGAGACACGAAGAACACTGAAGCTTTCTTT
. TRBJ2-1 TRBD2 16 TRBV24-1 CATSDASGSSYNEQFF TGTGCCACCAGTGACGCTAGCGGGAGCTCCTACAATGAGCAGTTCTTC
. TRBJ2-3 TRBD1 15 TRBV10-1 CASSPVGQGTDTQYF TGCGCCAGCAGTCCAGTCGGACAGGGAACAGATACGCAGTATTTT
. TRBJ1-5 TRBD1 15 TRBV2 CASSDGTGSSGPQHF TGTGCCAGCAGTGACGGGACAGGGTCATCCGGGCCCCAGCATTTT
. TRBJ1-1 . 11 TRBV28 CASSLGGEAFF TGTGCCAGCAGTTTGGGGGGTGAAGCTTTCTTT
. TRBJ1-1 TRBD1 17 TRBV10-3 CAISEGRQGGMNTEAFF TGTGCCATCAGTGAGGGGAGACAGGGAGGAATGAACACTGAAGCTTTCTTT
. TRBJ2-1 . 15 TRBV19 CASSTGLRGKNEQFF TGTGCCAGTAGTACGGGACTGAGGGGCAAGAATGAGCAGTTCTTC